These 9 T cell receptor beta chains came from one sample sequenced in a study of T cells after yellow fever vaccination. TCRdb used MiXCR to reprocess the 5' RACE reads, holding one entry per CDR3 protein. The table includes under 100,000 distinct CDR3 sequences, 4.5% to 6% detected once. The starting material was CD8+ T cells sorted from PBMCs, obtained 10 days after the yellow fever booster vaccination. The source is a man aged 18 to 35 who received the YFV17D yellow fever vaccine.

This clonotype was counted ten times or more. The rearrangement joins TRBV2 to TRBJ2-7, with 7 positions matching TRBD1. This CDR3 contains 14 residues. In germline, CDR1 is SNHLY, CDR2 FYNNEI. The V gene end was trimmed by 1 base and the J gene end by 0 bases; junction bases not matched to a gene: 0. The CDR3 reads CASSEGQGSYEQYF. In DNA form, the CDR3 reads TGTGCCAGCAGTGAAGGACAGGGCTCCTACGAGCAGTACTTC.

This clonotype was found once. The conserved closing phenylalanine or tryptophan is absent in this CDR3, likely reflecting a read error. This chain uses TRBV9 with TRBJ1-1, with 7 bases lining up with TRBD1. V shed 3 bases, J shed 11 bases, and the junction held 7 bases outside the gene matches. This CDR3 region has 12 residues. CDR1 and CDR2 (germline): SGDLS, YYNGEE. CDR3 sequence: CASSEYRGEAFL. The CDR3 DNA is TGTGCCAGCAGCGAGTACAGGGGAGAGGCTTTCTTA.

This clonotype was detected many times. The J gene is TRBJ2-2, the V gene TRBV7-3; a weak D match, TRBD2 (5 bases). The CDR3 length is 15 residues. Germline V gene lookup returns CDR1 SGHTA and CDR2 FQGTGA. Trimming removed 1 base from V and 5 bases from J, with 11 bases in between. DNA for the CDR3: TGTGCCAGCAGCTTAATTGGGCCGGGGACCGGGGAGCTGTTTTTT. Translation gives CASSLIGPGTGELFF.

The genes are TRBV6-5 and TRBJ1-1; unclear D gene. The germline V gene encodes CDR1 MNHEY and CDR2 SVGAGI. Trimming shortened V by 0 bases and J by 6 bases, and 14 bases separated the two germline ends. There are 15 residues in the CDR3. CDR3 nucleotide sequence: TGTGCCAGCAGTTACTCGATGGAGGGTCTATCTGAAGCTTTCTTT. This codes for CASSYSMEGLSEAFF.

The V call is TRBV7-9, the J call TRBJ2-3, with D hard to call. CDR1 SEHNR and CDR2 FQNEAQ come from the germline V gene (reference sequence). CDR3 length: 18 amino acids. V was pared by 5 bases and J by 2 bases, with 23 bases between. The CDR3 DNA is TGTGCCAGCAGCCTCCTCTCTGGGCCCAGCGAGGACACAGATACGCAGTATTTT. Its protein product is CASSLLSGPSEDTDTQYF.

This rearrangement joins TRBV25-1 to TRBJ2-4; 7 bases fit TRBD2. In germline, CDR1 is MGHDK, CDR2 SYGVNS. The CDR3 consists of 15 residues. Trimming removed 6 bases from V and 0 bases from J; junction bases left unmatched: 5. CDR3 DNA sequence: TGTGCCAGCAGAGGCTCGGGGGGAGCCAAAAACATTCAGTACTTC. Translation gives CASRGSGGAKNIQYF. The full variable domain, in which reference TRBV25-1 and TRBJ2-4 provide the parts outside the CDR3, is EADIYQTPRYLVIGTGKKITLECSQTMGHDKMYWYQQDPGMELHLIHYSYGVNSTEKGDLSSESTVSRIRTEHFPLTLESARPSHTSQYLCASRGSGGAKNIQYFGAGTRLSVL.

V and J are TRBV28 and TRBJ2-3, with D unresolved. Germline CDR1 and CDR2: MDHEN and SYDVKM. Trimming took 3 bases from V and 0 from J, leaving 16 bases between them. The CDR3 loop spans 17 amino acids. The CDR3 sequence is CASSLVTRDSSTDTQYF. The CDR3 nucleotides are TGTGCCAGCAGTTTGGTAACAAGAGACTCTAGCACAGATACGCAGTATTTT.

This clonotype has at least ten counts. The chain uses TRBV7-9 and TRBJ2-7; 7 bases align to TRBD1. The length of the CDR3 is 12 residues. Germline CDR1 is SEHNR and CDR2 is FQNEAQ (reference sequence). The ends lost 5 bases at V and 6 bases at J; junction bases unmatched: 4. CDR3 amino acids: CASSRTGGEQYF. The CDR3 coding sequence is TGTGCCAGCAGCCGGACAGGCGGCGAGCAGTACTTC.

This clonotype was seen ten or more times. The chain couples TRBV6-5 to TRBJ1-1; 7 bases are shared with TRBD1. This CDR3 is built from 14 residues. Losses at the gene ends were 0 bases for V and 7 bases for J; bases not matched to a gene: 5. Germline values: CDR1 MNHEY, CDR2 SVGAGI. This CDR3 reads CASSYSGPGGEAFF. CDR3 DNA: TGTGCCAGCAGTTACTCAGGGCCAGGGGGTGAAGCTTTCTTT.